This T cell receptor beta chain was found in a study of blood T cells in healthy people across ages (dated by TCRdb to 2014 to 2015). A note on the overall study: Template switching captured roughly one uniquely barcoded TCR beta cDNA molecule per two T cells in model experiments. The study measured age-related changes in TCR beta repertoire diversity using deep sequencing normalized with unique cDNA molecular identifiers. Four age groups were formed from the donors: young (average approximately 17 years), middle-aged (approximately 41), aged (around 68) and long-lived (roughly 81). To avoid experimental bias, donors of different ages were distributed randomly across sequencing lanes. The study analyzed two additional independent replicas of 1 million unique cDNA reads from the same blood draw for two donors, one aged 18 to 29 and one aged 80 or older. Overall results and qualifications from the work: Compared with the aged group, the long-lived group had more naive CD4+ T cells, fewer expanded clones and increased TCR diversity, suggesting age selection. The percentage of naive T cells measured by flow cytometry correlated strongly with observed TCR beta diversity. Observed TCR beta diversity per million T cells fell roughly linearly with age, and a significant reduction was already apparent by age around 36. Estimates of total diversity from one million sequenced T cells were regarded as lower bounds and underestimates. Because donor CMV infection status was unknown, age-related changes in expanded clonotypes were potentially confounded. Because profiling used bulk unsorted PBMCs, naive and antigen-experienced compartments could not be compared conclusively.

Receptors were amplified or captured by 5' RACE. TCRdb shows the sequencer as Illumina HiSeq 2500. A second PCR of about 6 to 11 cycles was performed with a sample-barcoded 5' primer and a J-beta primer mix. A unique molecular identifier was introduced onto each TCR beta cDNA molecule by a template-switch 5' adaptor carrying 12 random nucleotides. At least 3 million CDR3-containing paired-end reads were obtained from each sample. All of the RNA was converted into first-strand cDNA using the Mint cDNA synthesis kit, with a TRBC-specific oligonucleotide serving as the primer. All cDNA was treated with uracil-DNA glycosylase and then went through a first 18-cycle PCR with the universal primers M1SS and BC2_uni_R. The study's own analysis went as follows. Each sample was normalized by randomly selecting 1 million high-quality reads, each carrying a distinct molecular identifier. Instead of being binned into consensus sequences, reads that shared molecular identifiers were thrown out. CDR3 identification, clonotype clustering and error correction used MiTCR with a Q25 quality threshold and the strictest error-elimination algorithm. A nonparametric unseen species model with Euler transformation was used to estimate a lower bound on total TCR beta diversity. The public reads were quality trimmed at Q25 with fastp and then assembled into clones with MiXCR by TCRdb, keeping productive beta chains. Every entry covers one CDR3 protein and lists the most common genes and DNA from its rows. The V and J calls and clone size come from TCRdb's table, not from the authors' own analysis. A total of roughly 1.7 million distinct CDR3 sequences appear in this sample, roughly 32% of them only once. Together, the top ten hold 11% of the sample.

This clonotype has only a few counts. The clone's antigen remains unknown. Base qualities are missing; no much larger clone stands one base away. The 39 donors, aged roughly 6 to 95 years, were systemically healthy Caucasian individuals from Russia. Each donor gave about 9.8 milliliters of peripheral blood, drawn into EDTA-treated Vacutainer tubes. PBMCs were isolated by Ficoll-Paque density-gradient centrifugation, with at least 6 million obtained per sample. Trizol reagent was used to extract total RNA from the PBMCs, yielding at least 5 micrograms per sample. For every donor, flow cytometry on a PBMC aliquot measured the percentage of naive CD45RAhigh/CD27high T cells. Reading the germline V gene (reference sequence) gives CDR1 DFQATT and CDR2 SNEGSKA. Trimmed from V: 3 bases; trimmed from J: 4 bases; junction bases lacking a gene match: 7. The CDR3 measures 15 amino acids from cysteine to phenylalanine. The retained sequence is limited to the CDR3, 45 bases, with the frame set at the first base.

The receptor comes from a woman in her 30s in good health. The rearranged segments are TRBV20-1 and TRBJ2-7, with 12 junctional bases fitting TRBD2. The sequenced material came from blood. The DNA reads as follows: TGCAGTGCTAGGGACTCGGGACTAGCGGGTTACGAGCAGTACTTC. Translated, this gives CSARDSGLAGYEQYF.